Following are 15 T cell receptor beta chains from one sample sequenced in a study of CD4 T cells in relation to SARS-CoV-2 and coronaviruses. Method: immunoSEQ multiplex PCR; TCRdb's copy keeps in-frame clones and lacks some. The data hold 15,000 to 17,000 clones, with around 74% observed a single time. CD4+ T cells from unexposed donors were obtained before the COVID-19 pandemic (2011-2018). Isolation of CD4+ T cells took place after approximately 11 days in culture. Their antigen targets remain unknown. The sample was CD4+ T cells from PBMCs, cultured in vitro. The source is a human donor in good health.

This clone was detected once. The CDR3, as DNA: TGTGCCAGTGGGACAGGTCATAATGAAAAACTGTTTTTT. Its translation: CASGTGHNEKLFF. The chain links TRBV19 to TRBJ1-4, with TRBD1 matching 8 bases. V gave up 8 bases and J gave up 4 bases; unmatched junction bases: 3. The CDR3 length is 13 residues. Germline V gives CDR1 LNHDA, CDR2 SQIVND (reference sequence).

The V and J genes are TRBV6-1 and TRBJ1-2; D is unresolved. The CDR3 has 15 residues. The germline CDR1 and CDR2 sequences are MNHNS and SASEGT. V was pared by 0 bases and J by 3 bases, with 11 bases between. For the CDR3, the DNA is TGTGCCAGCAGTGAAGCGGACCCAAGAGACTATGGCTACACCTTC. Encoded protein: CASSEADPRDYGYTF.

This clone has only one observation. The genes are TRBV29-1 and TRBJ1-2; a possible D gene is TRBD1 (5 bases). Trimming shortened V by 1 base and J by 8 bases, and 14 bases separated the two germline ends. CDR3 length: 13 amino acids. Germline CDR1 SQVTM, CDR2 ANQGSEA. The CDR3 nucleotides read TGCAGCGTTGAAGCCGCGGGACCGAGAGGCTACACCTTC. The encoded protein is CSVEAAGPRGYTF. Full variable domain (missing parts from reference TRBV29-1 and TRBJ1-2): SAVISQKPSRDICQRGTSLTIQCQVDSQVTMMFWYRQQPGQSLTLIATANQGSEATYESGFVIDKFPISRPNLTFSTLTVSNMSPEDSSIYLCSVEAAGPRGYTFGSGTRLTVV.

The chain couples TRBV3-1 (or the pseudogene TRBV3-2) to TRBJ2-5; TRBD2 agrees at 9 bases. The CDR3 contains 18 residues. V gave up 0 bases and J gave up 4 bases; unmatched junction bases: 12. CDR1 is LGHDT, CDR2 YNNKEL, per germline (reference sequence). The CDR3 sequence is CASSQDFISREGRETQYF. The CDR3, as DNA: TGTGCCAGCAGCCAAGATTTTATTTCGCGGGAGGGCCGAGAGACCCAGTACTTC.

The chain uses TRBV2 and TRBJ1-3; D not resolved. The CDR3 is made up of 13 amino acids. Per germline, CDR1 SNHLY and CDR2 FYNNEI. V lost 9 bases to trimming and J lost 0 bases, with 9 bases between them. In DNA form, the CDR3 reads TGTGCCAGAGGGAGAAGCTCTGGAAACACCATATATTTT. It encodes CARGRSSGNTIYF.

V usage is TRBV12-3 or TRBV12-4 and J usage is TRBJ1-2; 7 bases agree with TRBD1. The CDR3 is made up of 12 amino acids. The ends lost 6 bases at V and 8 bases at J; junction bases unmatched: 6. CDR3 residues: CASSRTGNGYTF. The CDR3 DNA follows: TGTGCCAGCAGCCGGACAGGTAACGGCTACACCTTC.

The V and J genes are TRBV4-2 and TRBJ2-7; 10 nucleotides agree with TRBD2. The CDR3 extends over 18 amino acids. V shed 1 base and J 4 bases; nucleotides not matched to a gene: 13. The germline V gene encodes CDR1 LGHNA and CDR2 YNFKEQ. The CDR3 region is CASSQVKALAGGRYEQYF. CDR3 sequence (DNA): TGTGCCAGCAGCCAAGTAAAAGCCTTAGCGGGAGGTAGGTACGAGCAGTACTTC.

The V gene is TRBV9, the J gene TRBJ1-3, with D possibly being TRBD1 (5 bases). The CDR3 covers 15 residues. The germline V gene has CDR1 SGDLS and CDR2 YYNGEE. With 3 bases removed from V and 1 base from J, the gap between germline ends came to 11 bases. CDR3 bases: TGTGCCAGCAGCGCTACCGGGACGTCTGGAAACACCATATATTTT. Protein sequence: CASSATGTSGNTIYF.

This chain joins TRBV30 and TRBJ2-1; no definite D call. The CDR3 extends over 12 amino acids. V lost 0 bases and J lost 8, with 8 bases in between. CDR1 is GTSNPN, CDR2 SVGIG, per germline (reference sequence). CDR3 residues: CAWSVPGDEQFF. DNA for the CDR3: TGTGCCTGGAGTGTACCAGGTGATGAGCAGTTCTTC.

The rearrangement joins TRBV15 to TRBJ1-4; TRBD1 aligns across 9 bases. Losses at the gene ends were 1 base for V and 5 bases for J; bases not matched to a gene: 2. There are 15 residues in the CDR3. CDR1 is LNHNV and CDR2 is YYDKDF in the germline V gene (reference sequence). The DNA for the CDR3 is TGTGCCACCAGCAGAGCCGGGACAGGGAATGAAAAACTGTTTTTT. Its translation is CATSRAGTGNEKLFF.

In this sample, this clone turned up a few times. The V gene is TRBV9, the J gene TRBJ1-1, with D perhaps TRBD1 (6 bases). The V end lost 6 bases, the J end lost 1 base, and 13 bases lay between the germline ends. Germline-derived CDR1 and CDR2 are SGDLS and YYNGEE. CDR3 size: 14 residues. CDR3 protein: CASTSGTTNTEAFF. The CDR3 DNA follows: TGTGCCAGCACCTCCGGGACAACGAACACTGAAGCTTTCTTT.

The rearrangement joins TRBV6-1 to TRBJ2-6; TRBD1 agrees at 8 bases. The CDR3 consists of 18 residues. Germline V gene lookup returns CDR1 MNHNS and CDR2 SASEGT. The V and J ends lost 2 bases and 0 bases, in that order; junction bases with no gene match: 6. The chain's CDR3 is CASSERGTGYSGANVLTF. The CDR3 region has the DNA TGTGCCAGCAGTGAACGGGGGACAGGTTACTCTGGGGCCAACGTCCTGACTTTC.

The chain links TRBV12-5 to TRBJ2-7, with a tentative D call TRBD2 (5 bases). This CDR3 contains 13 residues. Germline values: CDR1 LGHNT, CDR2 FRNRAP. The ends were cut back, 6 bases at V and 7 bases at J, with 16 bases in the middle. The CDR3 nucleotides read TGTGCTAGTGGACGTCCATTTTCGGGGGAGCAGTACTTC. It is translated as CASGRPFSGEQYF.

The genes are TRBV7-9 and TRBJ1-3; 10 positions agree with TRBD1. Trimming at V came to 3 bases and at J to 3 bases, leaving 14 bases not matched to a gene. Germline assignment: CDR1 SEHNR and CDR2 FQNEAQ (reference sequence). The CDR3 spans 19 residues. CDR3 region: CASSFTANSGTGVGNTIYF. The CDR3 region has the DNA TGTGCCAGCAGCTTTACCGCGAATTCCGGGACAGGGGTTGGAAACACCATATATTTT. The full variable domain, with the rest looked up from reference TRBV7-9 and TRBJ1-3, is DTGVSQNPRHKITKRGQNVTFRCDPISEHNRLYWYRQTLGQGPEFLTYFQNEAQLEKSRLLSDRFSAERPKGSFSTLEIQRTEQGDSAMYLCASSFTANSGTGVGNTIYFGEGSWLTVV.

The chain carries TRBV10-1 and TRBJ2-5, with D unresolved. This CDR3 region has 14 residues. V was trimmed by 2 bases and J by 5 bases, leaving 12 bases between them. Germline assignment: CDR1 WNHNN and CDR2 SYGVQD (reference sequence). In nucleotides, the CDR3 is TGCGCCAGCAGTGAGAGTGGGAATGGGGAGACCCAGTACTTC. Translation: CASSESGNGETQYF.